The rows below give T cell receptor beta chains drawn from one sample of a study of Ad26.COV2.S vaccination and SARS-CoV-2 variants. Sequencing was performed with immunoSEQ multiplex PCR; in TCRdb, only in-frame clones are kept and a portion is missing. The data show more than 300,000 clones, with just over 85% seen just once and 1.9% held by the top ten. This material consisted of peripheral blood, taken in a trial of Ad26.COV2.S vaccine versus placebo. The source is a person between 18 and 65 years old who received the Ad26.COV2.S COVID-19 vaccine or a placebo. Both conserved end residues are part of each CDR3. A D gene is named only where the DNA matches it firmly. Clone size, where shown, is once, few, many, or a class for clones that have expanded.

v_gene,j_gene,abundance,d_gene,CDR3aa,CDR3nt
TRBV15,TRBJ1-2,.,.,CATSRGGGQVGYTF,TGTGCCACCAGCAGAGGGGGGGGCCAGGTTGGCTACACCTTC
TRBV5-1,TRBJ2-2,.,TRBD1,CASSLFDRGSTGELFF,TGCGCCAGCAGCTTATTCGACAGGGGGAGCACCGGGGAGCTGTTTTTT
TRBV5-5,TRBJ2-2,.,TRBD2,CASSPSGAGTNTGELFF,TGTGCCAGCAGTCCCTCGGGAGCGGGAACGAACACCGGGGAGCTGTTTTTT
TRBV5-1,TRBJ2-7,few,TRBD1,CASSGGQGVYYEQYF,TGCGCCAGCAGCGGGGGACAGGGGGTTTACTACGAGCAGTACTTC
TRBV14,TRBJ1-2,.,.,CASSQGTGYGYTF,TGTGCCAGCAGCCAAGGGACGGGCTATGGCTACACCTTC
TRBV6-5,TRBJ2-1,.,TRBD2,CASISTSGFYNEQFF,TGTGCCAGCATATCGACTAGCGGATTCTACAATGAGCAGTTCTTC
TRBV29-1,TRBJ2-7,once,TRBD1,CSVRGQDFYEQYF,TGCAGCGTTCGAGGACAGGACTTCTACGAGCAGTACTTC
TRBV5-6,TRBJ2-2,many,.,CASSLVQHTGELFF,TGTGCCAGCAGCTTGGTACAGCACACCGGGGAGCTGTTTTTT
TRBV5-6,TRBJ1-5,.,TRBD1,CASSIRDRDAQPQHF,TGTGCCAGCAGCATAAGGGACAGGGACGCTCAGCCCCAGCATTTT
TRBV5-1,TRBJ2-1,.,.,CASSASGAPNEQFF,TGCGCCAGCAGCGCTTCCGGGGCCCCGAATGAGCAGTTCTTC
TRBV11-2,TRBJ2-1,.,TRBD1,CASSLVGDRGSSYNEQFF,TGTGCCAGCAGCTTAGTAGGAGACAGGGGTTCCTCCTACAATGAGCAGTTCTTC
TRBV5-4,TRBJ1-4,.,TRBD1,CASSLGTGHEKLFF,TGTGCCAGCAGCCTCGGGACAGGGCATGAAAAACTGTTTTTT
TRBV7-9,TRBJ1-2,.,TRBD1,CASSRDRYYGYTF,TGTGCCAGCAGTCGGGACAGATACTATGGCTACACCTTC
TRBV11-1,TRBJ1-2,few,.,CASSLEGYYGYTF,TGTGCCAGCAGCTTAGAGGGCTACTATGGCTACACCTTC
TRBV6-5,TRBJ2-6,.,.,CASSYIGSGANVLTF,TGTGCCAGCAGTTACATTGGCTCTGGGGCCAACGTCCTGACTTTC
TRBV5-1,TRBJ1-2,.,TRBD1,CASSFTGTDYGYTF,TGCGCCAGCAGCTTCACCGGGACAGATTATGGCTACACCTTC
TRBV5-1,TRBJ1-2,.,.,CASSLTEAPNYGYTF,TGCGCCAGCAGCTTGACAGAAGCTCCTAACTATGGCTACACCTTC
TRBV14,TRBJ1-4,few,.,CASSPQAGIGEKLFF,TGTGCCAGCAGCCCCCAAGCAGGGATCGGTGAAAAACTGTTTTTT
TRBV9,TRBJ1-2,.,TRBD1,CASSPITGDGYGYTF,TGTGCCAGCAGCCCAATAACAGGGGACGGCTATGGCTACACCTTC
TRBV18,TRBJ1-2,.,TRBD1,CASSPPGQHNYGYTF,TGTGCCAGCTCACCCCCGGGACAGCACAACTATGGCTACACCTTC
TRBV18,TRBJ1-2,.,.,CASSPRTDGYTF,TGTGCCAGCTCACCGCGGACAGATGGCTACACCTTC
TRBV7-3,TRBJ2-1,.,TRBD1,CASSRDRESEQFF,TGTGCCAGCAGTCGGGACAGGGAAAGTGAGCAGTTCTTC
TRBV7-9,TRBJ1-1,.,.,CASSRVSRDTEAFF,TGTGCCAGCAGTCGAGTGAGTCGGGACACTGAAGCTTTCTTT
TRBV7-9,TRBJ2-2,.,.,CASSPKGLDTGELFF,TGTGCCAGCAGCCCCAAGGGGCTGGACACCGGGGAGCTGTTTTTT
TRBV5-8,TRBJ1-1,few,.,CASSLEVREDTEAFF,TGTGCCAGCAGCTTGGAGGTCAGGGAAGACACTGAAGCTTTCTTT
TRBV6-2/TRBV6-3,TRBJ2-7,few,.,CASSYKEDLAYEQYF,TGTGCCAGCAGTTACAAAGAGGACCTAGCCTACGAGCAGTACTTC
TRBV4-3,TRBJ1-2,few,TRBD1,CASSQDLPGQGIYGYTF,TGCGCCAGCAGCCAAGATCTTCCGGGACAGGGAATCTATGGCTACACCTTC
TRBV30,TRBJ2-7,once,TRBD1,CAWRGDRGTTYEQYF,TGTGCCTGGAGGGGGGACAGGGGAACGACCTACGAGCAGTACTTC
TRBV19,TRBJ2-5,.,TRBD2,CASSPQRGGRETQYF,TGTGCCAGTAGTCCCCAGCGGGGGGGCCGGGAGACCCAGTACTTC
TRBV5-1,TRBJ1-1,.,.,CASSLAPGAAAFF,TGCGCCAGCAGCTTGGCACCGGGAGCAGCGGCTTTCTTT
TRBV20-1,TRBJ1-2,.,.,CSAREYGYTF,TGCAGTGCTAGAGAGTATGGCTACACCTTC
TRBV19,TRBJ1-1,.,.,CASSPLGVTLNTEAFF,TGTGCCAGTAGCCCCCTAGGTGTAACGCTGAACACTGAAGCTTTCTTT
TRBV5-1,TRBJ2-3,.,.,CASSRSVTDTQYF,TGCGCCAGCAGCAGGAGCGTTACAGATACGCAGTATTTT
TRBV7-8,TRBJ2-2,once,.,CASSWGLVGTGELFF,TGTGCCAGCAGCTGGGGGCTCGTGGGCACCGGGGAGCTGTTTTTT
TRBV3-1/TRBV3-2,TRBJ2-5,.,.,CASSQRPQETQYF,TGTGCCAGCAGCCAACGCCCCCAAGAGACCCAGTACTTC
TRBV3-1/TRBV3-2,TRBJ1-3,.,TRBD1,CASSPLDRAGNTIYF,TGTGCCAGCAGCCCCTTAGACAGGGCCGGAAACACCATATATTTT
TRBV3-1/TRBV3-2,TRBJ1-3,.,.,CASSQDRGWRGNTIYF,TGTGCCAGCAGCCAAGACAGGGGCTGGCGTGGAAACACCATATATTTT
TRBV18,TRBJ1-5,.,TRBD1,CASSPSRAGTGNTMGTRGPQHF,TGTGCCAGCTCACCATCAAGGGCCGGGACAGGGAATACGATGGGTACCCGTGGGCCCCAGCATTTT
TRBV4-3,TRBJ1-1,.,.,CASSQRTDTEAFF,TGCGCCAGCAGCCAAAGGACAGACACTGAAGCTTTCTTT
TRBV20-1,TRBJ1-1,.,.,CSAGNTEAFF,TGCAGTGCGGGGAACACTGAAGCTTTCTTT
TRBV27,TRBJ1-1,.,.,CASSLSGSIEAFF,TGTGCCAGCAGTTTATCAGGGTCGATTGAAGCTTTCTTT
TRBV2,TRBJ1-3,.,.,CASRADAGNTIYF,TGTGCCAGCAGGGCCGATGCTGGAAACACCATATATTTT
TRBV5-6,TRBJ2-7,.,.,CASSLEDLRGKYEQYF,TGTGCCAGCAGCTTGGAGGATCTCCGGGGGAAATACGAGCAGTACTTC
TRBV7-6,TRBJ2-5,.,TRBD2,CASSLPLAGGSETQYF,TGTGCCAGCAGCTTACCTCTAGCGGGGGGCTCGGAGACCCAGTACTTC
TRBV7-9,TRBJ2-3,.,TRBD2,CASSPIAGGSTDTQYF,TGTGCCAGCAGCCCGATAGCGGGGGGGAGCACAGATACGCAGTATTTT
TRBV2,TRBJ2-3,.,TRBD2,CASRRTSGSTDTQYF,TGTGCCAGCCGGCGGACTAGCGGTAGCACAGATACGCAGTATTTT
TRBV7-2,TRBJ2-2,.,.,CASSVQPRQYTGELFF,TGTGCCAGCAGCGTCCAACCCCGCCAGTACACCGGGGAGCTGTTTTTT
TRBV7-9,TRBJ2-5,.,TRBD2,CASSLRSGTSGKTQETQYF,TGTGCCAGCAGCTTAAGATCCGGGACTAGCGGGAAGACCCAAGAGACCCAGTACTTC
TRBV10-3,TRBJ2-7,.,.,CAIRTSKTGSVYEQYF,TGTGCCATCAGGACTAGCAAGACAGGCTCAGTCTACGAGCAGTACTTC
TRBV20-1,TRBJ2-5,once,.,CSARYLETQYF,TGCAGTGCTAGATATTTAGAGACCCAGTACTTC
TRBV6-1,TRBJ2-3,.,.,CASSEKGFGLVIFTDTQYF,TGTGCCAGCAGTGAAAAGGGCTTCGGCCTAGTCATTTTTACAGATACGCAGTATTTT
TRBV6-2/TRBV6-3,TRBJ2-5,.,.,CASSYIWQETQYF,TGTGCCAGCAGTTACATCTGGCAGGAGACCCAGTACTTC
TRBV14,TRBJ2-7,.,.,CASSRGRTYEQYF,TGTGCCAGCAGCCGGGGTAGGACCTACGAGCAGTACTTC
TRBV11-2,TRBJ2-5,.,.,CASSLIAETQYF,TGTGCCAGCAGCTTAATTGCGGAGACCCAGTACTTC
TRBV5-1,TRBJ1-3,few,.,CASSLAGGSGNTIYF,TGCGCCAGCAGCTTAGCGGGGGGTTCTGGAAACACCATATATTTT
TRBV5-1,TRBJ2-1,once,.,CASSLAGVSGLVAYNEQFF,TGCGCCAGCAGCTTGGCCGGGGTCAGCGGTCTAGTTGCTTACAATGAGCAGTTCTTC
TRBV5-1,TRBJ2-3,once,TRBD1,CASSSGQGTDTQYF,TGCGCCAGCAGCTCCGGACAGGGGACAGATACGCAGTATTTT
TRBV4-2,TRBJ2-7,few,.,CASSQDGYEQYF,TGTGCCAGCAGCCAAGATGGGTACGAGCAGTACTTC
TRBV12-2,TRBJ2-4,.,.,CASRSTDRGITKNIQYF,TGTGCAAGTCGCTCGACTGACAGGGGGATTACCAAAAACATTCAGTACTTC
TRBV6-6,TRBJ1-2,.,.,CASTDTGTRNYGYTF,TGTGCCAGCACCGATACCGGGACGAGGAACTATGGCTACACCTTC